The next 10 T cell receptor beta chains were all read from a single sample in a study of blood T cell dynamics during melanoma immunotherapy (dated by TCRdb to about 2020). In the paper's terms, the time point label means: week 3, after first cycle of checkpoint inhibitor. Libraries came from the immunoSEQ multiplex PCR assay. Held by TCRdb, this immuneACCESS table contains in-frame sequences only and omits some clones. Under half of the omission traces to an unresolved V gene where checked; the cause of the rest is unknown. The sample records about 12,000 clones, 91% of which are singletons. Around 0.18% of the sample is held by the ten biggest clonotypes. This sample comprised effector memory CD8+ T cells from blood, obtained from a patient treated with checkpoint blockade. The receptors shown here come from a human donor with melanoma.

The chain links TRBV5-6 to TRBJ2-1; D perhaps matches TRBD1 (6 bases). The germline V gene has CDR1 SGHDT and CDR2 YYEEEE. The CDR3 loop spans 13 amino acids. V was clipped by 4 bases and J by 4 bases, with 9 bases between them. The CDR3 loop is CASSPDSYNEQFF. DNA for the CDR3: TGTGCCAGCAGCCCGGACAGTTACAATGAGCAGTTCTTC. Complete variable domain (other parts from reference TRBV5-6 and TRBJ2-1): DAGVTQSPTHLIKTRGQQVTLRCSPKSGHDTVSWYQQALGQGPQFIFQYYEEEERQRGNFPDRFSGHQFPNYSSELNVNALLLGDSALYLCASSPDSYNEQFFGPGTRLTVL.

This CDR3 reads CASSLGLAGGNEQFF. CDR3 DNA sequence: TGTGCCAGCAGCTTAGGACTAGCGGGGGGAAATGAGCAGTTCTTC. The chain recombines TRBV7-9 with TRBJ2-1; TRBD2 matches at 13 bases. The length of the CDR3 is 15 residues. Germline CDR1 SEHNR, CDR2 FQNEAQ (reference sequence). J lost 7 bases, V lost 1 base, and 1 base had no gene match.

This clone was seen a handful of times. This chain joins TRBV19 and TRBJ2-7; D might be TRBD2 (5 bases). Deletions cut 2 bases from V and 4 bases from J, with 9 bases between. The CDR3 has 13 amino acids. CDR1 LNHDA and CDR2 SQIVND come from the germline V gene (reference sequence). Here the CDR3 reads CASSIKEEYEQYF. CDR3 coding DNA: TGTGCCAGTAGTATAAAGGAGGAGTACGAGCAGTACTTC.

The J gene is TRBJ2-7, the V gene TRBV5-6; 9 nucleotides match TRBD1. V was pared by 2 bases and J by 7 bases, with 7 bases of the junction left unmatched. This CDR3 has 14 amino acids. Germline V lookup: CDR1 SGHDT, CDR2 YYEEEE. CDR3 sequence: CASSFRTGAGEQYF. CDR3 nucleotide sequence: TGTGCCAGCAGCTTCCGGACAGGGGCCGGGGAGCAGTACTTC. The complete variable domain, with remaining parts taken from reference TRBV5-6 and TRBJ2-7, reads DAGVTQSPTHLIKTRGQQVTLRCSPKSGHDTVSWYQQALGQGPQFIFQYYEEEERQRGNFPDRFSGHQFPNYSSELNVNALLLGDSALYLCASSFRTGAGEQYFGPGTRLTVT.

The chain is built from TRBV21-1 and TRBJ1-1; TRBD1 is taken as the D call from the table, unchecked against the DNA. TRBV21-1 is recorded as a pseudogene. The CDR3 loop spans 16 amino acids. The CDR3 nucleotides are TGTGCCAGCAGCACCGCGACAGGGGGCCTTAACACTGAAGCTTTCTTT. Protein: CASSTATGGLNTEAFF.

V is TRBV9 and J is TRBJ2-3, with 7 bases aligning to TRBD2. This CDR3 region has 16 residues. Germline CDR1 SGDLS, CDR2 YYNGEE. Unmatched junction bases numbered 6, after V lost 0 bases and J lost 2 bases. The DNA for the CDR3 is TGTGCCAGCAGCGTAGCGGCGGGAGAGTCCACAGATACGCAGTATTTT. It translates to CASSVAAGESTDTQYF.

V gene TRBV28 combines with J gene TRBJ2-7; no clear D gene. The CDR3 has 13 amino acids. Germline V gene lookup returns CDR1 MDHEN and CDR2 SYDVKM. With 7 bases removed from V and 6 bases from J, the gap between germline ends came to 16 bases. CDR3 nucleotides: TGTGCCAGCATGAAGGGTTTAGTGCTCGAGCAGTACTTC. This translates into CASMKGLVLEQYF.

This clone has a single count. The CDR3: CASKFQRSSYNEQFF. The CDR3 nucleotides read TGTGCCAGCAAGTTTCAGCGGAGCTCCTACAATGAGCAGTTCTTC. The genes are TRBV27 and TRBJ2-1, with D possibly being TRBD2 (5 bases). Trimming shortened V by 7 bases and J by 0 bases, and 13 bases separated the two germline ends. The germline gives CDR1 MNHEY, CDR2 SMNVEV (reference sequence). CDR3 length: 15 residues.

A note on this clone: One end of the junction does not line up with germline, which may come from a read error. The V gene is TRBV4-3, the J gene TRBJ1-5, with D maybe TRBD1 (6 bases). Germline CDR1 is LGHNA and CDR2 is YSLEER. The CDR3 runs to 14 residues. Here the CDR3 reads CASSQAGGNQSQHF. The CDR3 coding sequence is TGCGCCAGCAGCCAAGCGGGGGGCAATCAGTCCCAGCATTTT.

V is TRBV2 and J is TRBJ2-7; TRBD2 agrees at 13 bases. CDR3 length: 14 residues. Germline assignment: CDR1 SNHLY and CDR2 FYNNEI. Losses at the gene ends were 6 bases for V and 4 bases for J; bases not matched to a gene: 3. The CDR3 sequence: CASSWTSGSYEQYF. CDR3 in DNA: TGTGCCAGCAGCTGGACTAGCGGGAGTTACGAGCAGTACTTC.